This TCR beta chain derives from a study of T-cell memory formation after mild COVID-19. With regard to this clonotype: Its cognate antigen is unknown.

The length of the CDR3 is 13 residues. J lost 5 bases, V lost 6 bases, and 10 bases had no gene match. The germline V gene encodes CDR1 SQVTM and CDR2 ANQGSEA. Overall study findings and caveats: There were some responding clones in pre-infection memory, which suggested that cross-reactive memory had joined.

One entry per CDR3 protein, called by TCRdb with MiXCR from the 5' RACE reads. The sample carries under 450,000 distinct CDR3 sequences, 20% to 30% recorded once. This sequence was found in an adult woman who had mild COVID-19 (a few samples of this study predate the infection). Cell type and time point are not known. V is TRBV29-1 and J is TRBJ2-7, with 7 bases aligning to TRBD1. Source material: PBMCs or a T cell subset sorted from them (not recorded which). CDR3 region: CSVATRGQDEQYF. The CDR3 bases are TGCAGCGTGGCGACACGAGGACAGGACGAGCAGTACTTC.